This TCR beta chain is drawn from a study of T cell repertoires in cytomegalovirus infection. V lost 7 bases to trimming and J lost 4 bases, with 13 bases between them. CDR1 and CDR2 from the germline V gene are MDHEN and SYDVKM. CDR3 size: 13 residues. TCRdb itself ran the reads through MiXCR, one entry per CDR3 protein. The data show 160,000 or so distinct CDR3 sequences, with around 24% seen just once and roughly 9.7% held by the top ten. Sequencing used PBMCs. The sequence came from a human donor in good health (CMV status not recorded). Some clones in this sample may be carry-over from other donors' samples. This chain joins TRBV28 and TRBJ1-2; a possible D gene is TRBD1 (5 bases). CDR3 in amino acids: CASTRRDGYGYTF. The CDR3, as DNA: TGTGCCAGCACCCGCCGGGACGGCTATGGCTACACCTTC.